Sequencing of this T cell receptor (beta chain) was carried out in a study of shared clonotypes between healthy human individuals. To note about this clone: Its specificity is unknown.

Study-level points and caveats: The genetic and exposure-history diversity represented was limited by few donors. The sampled material consisted only of blood, and tissue repertoires are likely to differ.

CDR3 length equals 15 residues. CDR1 is MDHEN and CDR2 is SYDVKM in the germline V gene. Trimming left V 8 bases short and J 2 bases short, with 16 bases between. Scientists sequenced DNA from unsorted PBMC on ten immunoSEQ deep assay plates. Original processing notes: Filtering of immunoSEQ junctional sequences could not match full-length read filtering. Data came from immunoSEQ multiplex PCR; TCRdb stores just in-frame clones and leaves some out. That table is the source of V, J and clone size, and D and trimming were worked out from the DNA. The table has about 490,000 clones, about 80% seen once. The sequenced sample consisted of PBMCs. This chain joins TRBV28 and TRBJ1-3; D may be TRBD1 (5 bases). The receptor's source is a woman aged 35 to 49 in good health. Some clones in this sample may be carry-over from other donors' samples. CDR3 nucleotides: TGTGCCAGCTCACTTGGGGGATTTACTGGAAACACCATATATTTT. Residues: CASSLGGFTGNTIYF.